This T cell receptor beta chain was captured by sequencing in a study of cytomegalovirus exposure and HLA in healthy donors. Regarding this clone: The sample holds other DNA sequences that translate to the same CDR3.

This CDR3 has 13 residues. The germline V and J ends were trimmed by 2 bases and 8 bases, with 13 bases remaining between them. CDR1 and CDR2 (germline): GTSNPN, SVGIG (reference sequence). The PCR used 60 Vbeta and 13 Jbeta primers. Sequenced by immunoSEQ multiplex PCR; TCRdb stores in-frame clones only, minus some. The sample yields tens of thousands of clones, roughly 75% seen once. The rearrangement links TRBV30 to TRBJ2-4; weak D call: TRBD1 (5 bases). The sequence derives from a man in his forties in good health and CMV-seronegative. The sample taken for sequencing was PBMCs. The CDR3 loop reads CAWSRRGRDIQYF. The CDR3, as DNA: TGTGCCTGGAGTCGTAGGGGAAGGGACATTCAGTACTTC.